This entry is about one T cell receptor (beta chain). Its antigen remains unidentified. This entry is derived from a study of T-cell memory formation after mild COVID-19. TCRdb passed the 5' RACE reads through MiXCR, listing each CDR3 protein once. The table shows about 45,000 distinct CDR3 sequences, with roughly 9.8% occurring only once. The V end lost 1 base, the J end lost 4 bases, and 10 bases lay between the germline ends. Germline V CDR1 and CDR2: SGHAT, FQDESV (reference sequence). This CDR3 spans 15 amino acids. General study findings and limits: The main location of contracting CD4+ clones was CM and EM, and that of contracting CD8+ clones was EMRA.

This receptor was obtained from an adult woman who had mild COVID-19 (a few samples of this study predate the infection). Cell type and time point are not known. Sequenced: PBMCs or a T cell subset sorted from them (not recorded which). This chain uses TRBV11-1 with TRBJ2-2; the D is unclear. For the CDR3, the DNA is TGTGCCAGCAGCTTAGATGGCAGGACCACCGGGGAGCTGTTTTTT. Its translation: CASSLDGRTTGELFF.